The sequence of this T cell receptor (beta chain) was determined in a study of control samples from healthy donors and cancer patients. V was cut by 0 bases and J by 6 bases, with 20 bases left in between. Germline V gives CDR1 LGHDT, CDR2 YNNKEL (reference sequence). CDR3 length: 17 residues. Clones were read by immunoSEQ multiplex PCR, and TCRdb kept only the in-frame ones, dropping some. The table lists about 94,000 clones, around 86% of them singletons. Specimen: blood. The clonotype comes from a woman in her fifties or sixties in good health. The chain has TRBV3-1 (or the pseudogene TRBV3-2) and TRBJ1-2, with D perhaps TRBD1 (5 bases). The chain's CDR3 is CASSQEGVTIGSHGYTF. As DNA, the CDR3 is TGTGCCAGCAGCCAAGAGGGGGTAACGATCGGAAGTCATGGCTACACCTTC.